This T cell receptor (beta chain) stems from a study of T cells expressing NK-cell markers. Turning to the study itself: Researchers got TCR beta repertoires out of sorted CD3+CD56+NKG2C+, CD3+CD56+NKG2C- and CD3+CD56-NKG2C+ T cells.

TCR beta cDNA was generated via 5'RACE template switching incorporating UMIs. TCRdb reanalyzed the 5' RACE reads, giving one entry per CDR3 protein sequence and no DNA. Its table records fewer than 400,000 distinct CDR3 sequences. The specimen sequenced was blood T cells: a sorted CD56 or NKG2C T cell subset, CD4+ or CD8+ T cells, or bulk PBMC T cells (not recorded which). The receptor comes from a man aged 18 to 69 in good health.

The CDR3 here is CASSRTTSGGQETQYF. This chain uses TRBV4-2 with TRBJ2-5; checking the TCRdb D call of TRBD2 is not possible without DNA. This CDR3 comprises 16 residues. Germline V gene sequence: CDR1 LGHNA, CDR2 YNFKEQ.